This TCR beta chain was identified during a study of blood T cell repertoires in COVID-19. Study overall: Donors in the United States, Italy and Spain gave samples during acute or convalescent COVID-19. Sources were T cells, B-cell-depleted T cells, or PBMCs; the material itself was cDNA or gDNA.

Study processing details: Reference gene primer amplification yielded estimated nucleated cell counts. The assay was immunoSEQ multiplex PCR, and TCRdb's table has in-frame clones only and misses some. From that table come the V and J calls and clone size; the DNA was used to work out D and trimming. The sample yields about 220,000 clones, about 90% seen once. The J segment lost 2 bases and the V segment lost 0 bases, leaving 4 bases of the junction unmatched. Looked up from germline, CDR1 is SGHKS and CDR2 is YYEKEE (reference sequence). CDR3 size: 16 residues. This clonotype originated in a middle-aged man with active or convalescent COVID-19. This rearrangement joins TRBV5-5 to TRBJ2-1; 8 bases align to TRBD2. The material sequenced was peripheral blood. CDR3 amino acids: CASSLGGSGTYNEQFF. The CDR3 DNA reads as TGTGCCAGCAGCTTGGGTGGTAGCGGGACCTACAATGAGCAGTTCTTC.